These 9 T cell receptor beta chains were all obtained from the same sample, sequenced in a study of CD8+CD57+ T cells in acquired aplastic anemia. Genomic DNA acted as the template from which TCR beta VDJ combination and CDR3 sequence profiling were carried out. TCRdb re-analysed the reads in MiXCR, keeping a single row per CDR3 protein. The sample has fewer than 250,000 distinct CDR3 sequences; roughly half are singletons. The material sequenced was sorted CD4+, CD8+, or CD8+CD57+ T cells (not recorded which) from PBMCs. The source is a human donor in good health, serving as a control.

The genes are TRBV10-1 and TRBJ2-3; possible D gene TRBD1, 5 bases. V lost 0 bases, J lost 2 bases, and 15 bases lay in between. The CDR3 covers 17 residues. Looked up from germline, CDR1 is WNHNN and CDR2 is SYGVQD (reference sequence). This chain's CDR3 is CASSESRTWFDTDTQYF. The CDR3 nucleotides read TGCGCCAGCAGTGAGTCGCGGACATGGTTTGACACAGATACGCAGTATTTT.

This chain links TRBV27 with TRBJ1-2; the match to TRBD1 covers 7 bases. Germline V lookup: CDR1 MNHEY, CDR2 SMNVEV (reference sequence). The CDR3 totals 16 residues. After removal of 6 bases from V and 0 bases from J, the junction contained 10 bases not matched to a gene. The CDR3 loop is CASSLSGTVPNYGYTF. In DNA form, the CDR3 reads TGTGCCAGCAGCCTCAGCGGGACAGTCCCTAACTATGGCTACACCTTC.

In this sample, this clonotype turned up a few times. The chain is built from TRBV19 and TRBJ2-7; D unclear. The CDR3 spans 13 residues. Trimming pared 4 bases from V and 7 bases from J, leaving 14 bases between. CDR1 and CDR2 (germline): LNHDA, SQIVND (reference sequence). CDR3 DNA sequence: TGTGCCAGTAGTACCGGCCCAATGGGGGAGCAGTACGTC. This encodes CASSTGPMGEQYV.

The CDR3 sequence: CASSTIGGTEAFF. Written as DNA, the CDR3 is TGTGCCAGCAGTACCATTGGGGGCACTGAAGCTTTCTTT. The genes are TRBV12-3 or TRBV12-4 and TRBJ1-1; D might be TRBD1 (5 bases). Trimming took 5 bases from V and 4 from J, leaving 11 bases between them. The CDR3 covers 13 residues.

This clonotype was found many times. The V gene is TRBV7-2, the J gene TRBJ1-1; 7 bases match TRBD1. From germline, CDR1 is SGHTA and CDR2 FQGNSA. V was pared by 5 bases and J by 1 base, with 13 bases of the junction left unmatched. This CDR3 is built from 17 residues. The CDR3 DNA is TGTGCCAGCAGCCCGAGTCGTCTGGGACAGCAGAACACTGAAGCTTTCTTT. Translated, it gives CASSPSRLGQQNTEAFF.

This clonotype was counted at least ten times. The chain has TRBV11-1 and TRBJ2-1, with D perhaps TRBD1 or TRBD2 (5 bases each). Per germline, CDR1 SGHAT and CDR2 FQDESV (reference sequence). V dropped 2 bases and J dropped 7 bases, with 15 bases sitting between them. CDR3 length: 15 residues. CDR3 in amino acids: CASSLRVGEWNEQFF. Written as DNA, the CDR3 is TGTGCCAGCAGCTTAAGGGTGGGGGAGTGGAATGAGCAGTTCTTC.

The V and J genes are TRBV29-1 and TRBJ2-5, with 10 nucleotides matching TRBD2. The CDR3 totals 13 residues. Trimming took 4 bases from V and 5 from J; bases not matched to a gene: 4. Germline assignment: CDR1 SQVTM and CDR2 ANQGSEA. This CDR3 reads CSVGVTSGETQYF. The CDR3 coding sequence is TGCAGCGTTGGCGTGACTAGCGGGGAGACCCAGTACTTC.

The CDR3 spells CAISGTSGVIGGQYF. The CDR3 nucleotides are TGTGCCATCAGTGGCACTAGCGGGGTTATTGGTGGGCAGTATTTT. This chain joins TRBV10-3 and TRBJ2-3; 10 bases are shared with TRBD2. With 4 bases clipped from V and 11 bases from J, the junction kept 12 bases outside the gene matches. The CDR3 runs to 15 residues. In germline, CDR1 is ENHRY, CDR2 SYGVKD.

The genes are TRBV7-3 and TRBJ2-6, with 12 bases fitting TRBD2. Germline CDR1 reads SGHTA; CDR2 reads FQGTGA. This CDR3 contains 17 residues. Losses at the gene ends were 2 bases for V and 2 bases for J; bases not matched to a gene: 1. CDR3: CASSLRTSGAGANVLTF. The CDR3 coding sequence is TGTGCCAGCAGCTTACGGACTAGCGGGGCTGGGGCCAACGTCCTGACTTTC.